The sequence of this T cell receptor (beta chain) was determined in a study of T-cell memory formation after mild COVID-19. Looking at the study overall: Largely donor-specific sequence clusters came from a couple of donors.

This CDR3 is 15 amino acids long. Germline CDR1 is SGHRS and CDR2 is YFSETQ. J gave up 5 bases and V 0 bases, and 3 bases lay outside the gene matches. The sample holds many counts of this clonotype. No antigen is known for it. The authors produced TCR alpha and TCR beta cDNA libraries with sample barcodes and UMIs by 5'RACE using constant-segment primers. Using its own MiXCR run on the 5' RACE reads, TCRdb lists one record per CDR3 protein. The sample includes 250,000 to 300,000 distinct CDR3 sequences, under 20% of them seen just once. Study-wide findings and caveats: CM and EM subsets held most contracting CD4+ clones; EMRA held CD8+ ones. A balance of CD4 and CD8 characterized clones contracting day 15 to 85, whereas later expanders leaned CD4+.

V gene TRBV5-1 combines with J gene TRBJ1-4; TRBD1 matches at 8 bases. This clonotype was sampled from a man between 18 and 35 years old who had mild COVID-19 (a few samples of this study predate the infection). Cell type and time point are not known. Sequenced sample: PBMCs or a T cell subset sorted from them (not recorded which). The CDR3 reads CASSLGQGSNEKLFF. The CDR3 DNA reads TGCGCCAGCAGCTTGGGACAGGGGAGCAATGAAAAACTGTTTTTT.